This T cell receptor (beta chain) was sequenced for a study of shared clonotypes between healthy human individuals (TCRdb year 2020). Study-wide context: The cohort comprised a couple of women and a few men aged 18 to 49 years. Per donor, three plates each were used for CD4 naive and CD4 memory, two for CD8 naive, and one for CD8 memory. The study deeply sequenced blood TCR repertoires of about 5 healthy adults to estimate repertoire size and the extent of clonotype sharing between individuals. To increase sequencing depth and limit assay-specific biases, different laboratories used diverse techniques to prepare libraries and sequence TCR repertoires. Per donor, leukapheresis produced somewhere between about 0.85 and 10 billion PBMCs. Broad study findings and their caveats: Across four donors, about 4.5% of naive CD4, roughly 3.3% of naive CD8, approximately 2.5% of memory CD4, and 0.4% of memory CD8 clonotypes were shared. Higher generation probabilities were observed for clonotypes shared by all four sorted-subset donors than for non-shared clonotypes. Pairwise subsampling indicated that sequencing depth was expected to affect the degree of clonotype sharing among donors. Even with the large sequencing depth, rarefaction of the sorted-subset datasets indicated that sequencing was incomplete. The genetic and exposure-history diversity represented was limited by the small number of donors. Sampling was restricted to blood, and TCR repertoires in tissue are likely to differ from TCR repertoires in blood. Larger estimated clonotype richness was generally found for naive subsets than for memory subsets.

On this clone itself: This receptor's antigen is unknown. No base quality information exists; no much larger clone differs at one position.

Using the deep immunoSEQ assay, multiplex PCR amplified TCR CDR3 regions from genomic DNA. For each cell subset, the extracted genomic DNA was distributed evenly across all wells of several immunoSEQ 96-well plates, and each plate served as one replicate. For sorted subsets, 200 to 250 ng of genomic DNA, equivalent to around 30,000 T cell genomes, went into each replicate PCR. Purified libraries were quantified with a Qubit 3.0 fluorometer, sized on a Bioanalyzer 2100, and re-quantified with the KAPA Library Quantification kit. Every immunoSEQ 96-well plate was sequenced on a dedicated single-read 150-cycle Illumina NextSeq 550 flow cell. Per the authors' processing: Because the immunoSEQ output included only junctional sequences and no quality scores, the filtering could not be the same as the filtering used for full-length reads. To assign V/J genes and CDR3, sequences were annotated against IMGT germline references using PyIR, a Python wrapper for IgBLAST v1.9. Reads were filtered out if the reads had weak V/J assignments (E-value above 1e-6), no CDR3, stop codons, out-of-frame junctions, or ambiguous translated residues. A V3J clonotype was defined by an identical inferred V gene, J gene, and CDR3 amino acid sequence. Percentage overlap between repertoires was calculated by dividing the number of shared unique clonotypes by the size of the smaller repertoire. Three approaches were used to assess repertoire richness: RTK rarefaction, the Chao1 estimator, and Recon v2.1 estimates of unobserved clonotypes. Generation probabilities were computed with OLGA for all TCRbeta clonotypes obtained by the gDNA method from several donors. Drawn from immuneACCESS, this table holds only the in-frame rearrangements with V and J called that TCRdb kept. Clones are partly lost; checked studies trace under half to an unresolved V gene and leave the rest unexplained. V and J calls and clone size come straight from that table; D and trimming were deduced from the DNA. The sample table contains 95,000 to 120,000 clones; only one count was recorded for 68% of them. About 24% of the sample goes to the ten largest clones.

Donors were healthy HIV-negative adults with no recently reported acute infections or vaccinations. Every donor was a Caucasian adult residing in Nashville, Tennessee, USA. The CD8 memory samples were a combination of magnetically selected CD45RO+ cells and CCR7-negative CD45RA+ effector memory (TemRA) cells. Blood was obtained by leukapheresis, after which PBMCs were separated by Ficoll-Histopaque density gradient centrifugation and cryopreserved in liquid nitrogen vapor phase. Purity and quantity of every magnetically sorted T cell population were checked by analytical flow cytometry. Each sorted fraction had its genomic DNA isolated and then quantified by UV absorbance on a Nanodrop 2000c. The CDR3 holds 15 amino acids from the cysteine to the phenylalanine. Only the CDR3 part of the read is kept: 45 bases, read in frame from the first base. V is cut by 6 bases and J by 7 bases, and the space between the germline ends is 18 bases. CDR1 and CDR2, per the germline V gene (reference sequence), are MNHEY and SMNVEV.

Recombination connected TRBV27 to TRBJ1-4, with a tentative D gene TRBD1 over 5 matching bases. This receptor was identified in a woman in her 30s in good health. The sequencing input was memory CD8+ T cells sorted from blood. The cell subset or site label, as the study defines it: CD45RO+ cells pooled with CCR7-negative TemRA cells. CDR3 sequence: CASSPLSRGGEKLFF. The DNA sequence is given as TGTGCCAGCAGCCCTCTGAGCCGGGGCGGTGAAAAACTGTTTTTT.